This T cell receptor delta chain is from a study of human gamma delta and Vdelta1 T cells. Study-wide points: Delta One T cells were reportedly polyclonal and broadly cytotoxic against acute myeloid leukemia.

With 0 bases removed from V and 2 bases from J, the gap between germline ends came to 25 bases. Germline V CDR1 and CDR2: TSWWSYY, QGS. This CDR3 is 20 amino acids long. TCRdb reapplied CATT to the PCR reads. The data hold more than 5,000 delta-chain clones, with around two fifths observed a single time. This clone was seen only a few times. The antigen is unknown. Sequenced: Vdelta1 gamma-delta T cells from blood grown in culture (DOT cells). The chain uses TRDV1 and TRDJ1; the D gene is possibly TRDD2 (7 bases). This TCR was recovered from a human donor in good health. CDR3 in DNA: TGTGCTCTTGGGGAACTATCGGCGGATTCCTACTGGGACGAGACCGATAAACTCATCTTT. Protein sequence: CALGELSADSYWDETDKLIF.